One T cell receptor (beta chain) is described in this entry. These data belong to a study of OX40 agonist ivuxolimab in advanced cancers. Data came from immunoSEQ multiplex PCR; TCRdb stores just in-frame clones and leaves some out. The sample lists under 100,000 clones, about 84% seen once, with about 0.51% in the top ten. V was pared by 6 bases and J by 3 bases, with 10 bases between. This CDR3 comprises 12 residues. Germline CDR1 is SGHRS and CDR2 is YFSETQ. This TCR derives from an adult with an advanced solid tumor such as melanoma, head and neck, liver or kidney cancer. The specimen was CD4+ or CD8+ T cells sorted from blood, collected in a trial of the OX40 agonist ivuxolimab. The V and J genes are TRBV5-1 and TRBJ2-7; tentatively, D is TRBD2 (5 bases). CDR3 in amino acids: CASTGIGYEQYF. In DNA form, the CDR3 reads TGCGCCAGCACGGGAATCGGCTACGAGCAGTACTTC.